This T cell receptor beta chain is from a study of blood T cell repertoires in COVID-19. Trimming cost V 4 bases and J 2 bases; bases outside gene matches: 6. The germline V gene has CDR1 SGDLS and CDR2 YYNGEE. This CDR3 region has 14 residues. The participants were between about 18 and 90 years old and came from about two dozen US areas. Participants reported their clinical history, and cohort assignment relied on those reports. Each recovered donor of Cohort 3 presented with two negative PCRs, clearance, or symptom resolution. Original handling: Amplified reference gene primers provided the basis for estimating nucleated cell counts. Repertoires were generated with immunoSEQ multiplex PCR, while TCRdb's copy carries only in-frame clones and drops some. That table supplies the V and J calls and clone size; D and trimming were determined from the DNA. The sample holds 330,000 or so clones, 80% to 95% seen once.

The source material was PBMCs or T cells enriched from blood (not recorded which). This TCR derives from a woman younger than 45 who had recovered from COVID-19. This chain links TRBV9 with TRBJ2-7; 7 bases agree with TRBD1. The CDR3 spells CASSPRTGTYEQYF. CDR3 in DNA: TGTGCCAGCAGCCCTAGGACAGGAACCTACGAGCAGTACTTC.